The subject of this entry is one TCR beta chain. Its antigen has not been determined. Per-nucleotide qualities are absent, and no much larger clonotype sits a single base away. The CDR3 regions of human TCRbeta chains were subjected to immunosequencing. The authors' pipeline ran thus. Repertoire TCRs were checked for matches against a reference library of SARS-CoV-2-specific TCRs that had been generated using the MIRA antigen-specificity platform. Breadth was defined as the fraction of unique TCRs that were SARS-CoV-2-associated, and depth was defined as the fraction of total T cells that were SARS-CoV-2-associated. Using the MIRA data, every spike-specific TCR was mapped to the spike region that the TCR reacted to and assigned to either a CD4 or a CD8 class. Log10-transformed breadth and depth values were compared by one-way ANOVA with Sidak's multiple comparisons tests. TCRdb took this table from immuneACCESS and kept in-frame rearrangements with V and J called. Such tables lack part of the clones; where checked against another copy, unresolved V genes explain under half of the gap, and the rest is unexplained. That table supplies the V and J calls and clone size; D and trimming were determined from the DNA. For this sample there are approximately 150,000 clones; 85% to 95% appear just once. The ten largest make up about 2.5% of the sample.

According to the study, the label for this sample's time point signals: baseline before first vaccination. Vaccinee samples were obtained from the UK trials COV001 and COV002, which included a single-blind randomized controlled phase 2/3 trial of AZD1222 (ChAdOx1 nCoV-19) in healthy adults. Trial participant PBMC samples were collected at day 0 and day 28 after the second dose for TCRbeta chain sequencing. These data come from a study of T cell responses to AZD1222 COVID-19 vaccine (dated by TCRdb to about 2021). Context from the whole study: Because spike-specific TCR depth and breadth did not differ between the two schedules, AZD1222 recipients who got a second dose at roughly 4 weeks were pooled with those who got a second dose at roughly 12 weeks. TCR sequencing was performed for 233 trial participants, of whom 200 to 210 were given two doses of AZD1222 and around 25 were given two doses of MenACWY control vaccine. Enrollment into the trials was organized by age into subgroups of 18-55, 56-69 and 70-plus years, and those subgroups contained roughly 150, 30 and 60 TCR-sequenced participants, respectively.

Study-wide conclusions, independent of this receptor: Participants were mostly white British, with more females than males. The authors suggested clonal diversity may have been underestimated. The vaccine-associated CD4 TCRs covered the entire spike protein, and the dominant responses fell in regions 160-218 and 743-854. No day 14 peak-response samples were available, so repertoires were characterized only after the peak T cell response. Reportedly, close to half of the unique spike-specific TCRs recognized epitopes lying outside the regions that are mutated in the B.1.351 and B.1.1.7 variants. In the small 56-69-year group, the increase in depth fell short of significance, most likely because of low power. Conclusions about previously exposed vaccinees are limited, since just 5 to 7 AZD1222 recipients were seropositive for SARS-CoV-2 at baseline. A significant rise in spike-specific TCR breadth and depth was observed after two AZD1222 doses relative to day 0 and relative to MenACWY recipients.

Germline trimming amounts to 6 bases on V and 9 bases on J, with 9 as the count of junction bases outside the gene matches. CDR1 and CDR2, per the germline V gene, are SNHLY and FYNNEI. The CDR3 starts with the cysteine, ends with the phenylalanine, and has 15 residues. This entry keeps only the CDR3 DNA: 45 bases, framed from base 1. The sequence is built from TRBV2 and TRBJ2-1, with 12 junctional bases fitting TRBD2. The TCR sequence derives from an adult in good health. The sequencing here drew on peripheral blood, taken on day 0 of AZD1222 vaccination. The CDR3: CASRPGLAGSFEQFF. The sequenced DNA: TGTGCCAGCAGGCCGGGACTAGCGGGTTCCTTTGAGCAGTTCTTC.